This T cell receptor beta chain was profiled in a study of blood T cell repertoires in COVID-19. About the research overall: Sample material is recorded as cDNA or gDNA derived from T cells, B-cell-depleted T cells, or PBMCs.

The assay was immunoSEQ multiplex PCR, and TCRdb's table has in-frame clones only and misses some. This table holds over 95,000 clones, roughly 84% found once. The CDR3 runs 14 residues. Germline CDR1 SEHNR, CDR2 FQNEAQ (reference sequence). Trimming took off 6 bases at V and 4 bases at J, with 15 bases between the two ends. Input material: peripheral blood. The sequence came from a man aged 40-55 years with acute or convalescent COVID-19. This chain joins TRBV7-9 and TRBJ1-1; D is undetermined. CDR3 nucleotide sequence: TGTGCCAGCAGGGGCTGGCAGCTACTCACTGAAGCTTTCTTT. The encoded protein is CASRGWQLLTEAFF. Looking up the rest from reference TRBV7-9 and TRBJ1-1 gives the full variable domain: DTGVSQNPRHKITKRGQNVTFRCDPISEHNRLYWYRQTLGQGPEFLTYFQNEAQLEKSRLLSDRFSAERPKGSFSTLEIQRTEQGDSAMYLCASRGWQLLTEAFFGQGTRLTVV.